One sample yielded the 20 T cell receptor beta chains listed below, sequenced in a study of shared clonotypes between healthy human individuals (dated by TCRdb to the early 2020s). Receptor amplification or capture employed the immunoSEQ multiplex PCR assay. Entries here come from immuneACCESS through TCRdb and include only in-frame sequences with V and J called. Some clones fail to appear in such tables; in the studies checked, an unresolved V gene covers under half of the shortfall, and the cause of the remainder is unknown. Here the sample has fewer than 1.4 million clones; about four fifths occur a single time. The biggest ten clones account for more than 0.55% of the sample. The sequencing input was memory CD4+ T cells from PBMCs. The cell subset or site label of this sample denotes: CD45RA-negative fraction. The receptors shown here come from a man in his late teens or twenties in good health. Some clones in this sample may be carry-over from other donors' samples.

This clone was detected once. The CDR3 spells CASSLGAGGTGELFF. Here the CDR3 DNA reads TGTGCCAGCAGCTTGGGGGCAGGGGGCACCGGGGAGCTGTTTTTT. The genes are TRBV5-8 and TRBJ2-2; 7 bases are shared with TRBD1. J lost 4 bases, V lost 0 bases, and 3 bases had no gene match. The CDR3 has 15 amino acids. Looked up from germline, CDR1 is SGHTS and CDR2 is YDEGEE.

The chain recombines TRBV5-1 with TRBJ1-2; maybe TRBD1 (5 bases). Germline V gives CDR1 SGHRS, CDR2 YFSETQ. Trimming pared 1 base from V and 3 bases from J, leaving 13 bases between. This CDR3 region has 15 residues. CDR3 DNA sequence: TGCGCCAGCAGCTTGAGCTGGGGCACGGACTATGGCTACACCTTC. Amino acids: CASSLSWGTDYGYTF. Drawing the rest from reference TRBV5-1 and TRBJ1-2, the complete variable domain is KAGVTQTPRYLIKTRGQQVTLSCSPISGHRSVSWYQQTPGQGLQFLFEYFSETQRNKGNFPGRFSGRQFSNSRSEMNVSTLELGDSALYLCASSLSWGTDYGYTFGSGTRLTVV.

The table lists this clone with a few counts. This chain connects TRBV28 to TRBJ2-3; D uncertain. The germline V gene has CDR1 MDHEN and CDR2 SYDVKM. This CDR3 contains 12 residues. V lost 4 bases and J lost 11, with 13 bases in between. The chain's CDR3 is CASSSSYPLQYF. CDR3 in DNA: TGTGCCAGCAGTTCCTCTTACCCTTTGCAGTATTTT.

The chain links TRBV11-3 to TRBJ2-7; 7 nucleotides agree with TRBD2. CDR1 SGHNT and CDR2 YENEEA come from the germline V gene. The CDR3 length is 15 residues. Unmatched junction bases numbered 8, after V lost 4 bases and J lost 2 bases. CDR3 residues: CASSWDSGPAYEQYF. The CDR3 DNA follows: TGTGCCAGCAGCTGGGATAGCGGGCCTGCCTACGAGCAGTACTTC.

The chain couples TRBV7-9 to TRBJ1-2; no clear D. Germline-derived CDR1 and CDR2 are SEHNR and FQNEAQ (reference sequence). The CDR3 contains 13 residues. V gave up 3 bases and J gave up 4 bases, with 9 bases separating them. CDR3 nucleotide sequence: TGTGCCAGCAGCTTGCAGACGGGCTATGGCTACACCTTC. Protein: CASSLQTGYGYTF.

Of note for this clone: The limits of the CDR3 on the DNA are not certain, so only TCRdb's listed CDR3 is given. The chain carries TRBV21-1 and TRBJ2-6; the D segment call TRBD1 is taken from the table without a DNA check. TRBV21-1 is a listed pseudogene. The CDR3 comprises 19 residues, both ends counted. CDR3 amino acids: CASSNLGSRVGSGANVLTF.

The chain combines TRBV5-4 with TRBJ1-4; D gene unclear. Germline V gene lookup returns CDR1 SGHNT and CDR2 YYREEE (reference sequence). This CDR3 has 13 residues. Between the trimmed V and J ends, which lost 2 bases and 7 bases, there was a span of 9 bases. The chain's CDR3 is CASSFESGEKLFF. The CDR3 DNA reads TGTGCCAGCAGCTTTGAGAGCGGTGAAAAACTGTTTTTT.

The chain is built from TRBV10-3 and TRBJ1-1; no firm D call. V lost 6 bases and J lost 4, with 6 bases in between. The CDR3 length is 11 residues. Germline assignment: CDR1 ENHRY and CDR2 SYGVKD. CDR3 sequence reads: CAISPGTEAFF. In DNA, the CDR3 is TGTGCCATCAGCCCGGGCACTGAAGCTTTCTTT.

This clone has only one observation. This chain joins TRBV4-1 and TRBJ2-7; the D gene could be TRBD1 or TRBD2 (6 bases each). In germline, CDR1 is MGHRA, CDR2 YSYEKL. The V end was cut by 4 bases, the J end by 3 bases, with 19 bases between. CDR3 length equals 16 residues. This CDR3 reads CASSPHRGDAGYEQYF. The CDR3 bases are TGCGCCAGCAGCCCGCATAGGGGGGATGCGGGCTACGAGCAGTACTTC.

The gene calls are TRBV10-1 and TRBJ2-7, with D maybe TRBD1 (6 bases). Trimming took off 6 bases at V and 5 bases at J, with 20 bases between the two ends. The CDR3 consists of 15 residues. The germline V gene has CDR1 WNHNN and CDR2 SYGVQD (reference sequence). The CDR3 sequence: CASSRIRGSKDEQYF. CDR3 DNA sequence: TGCGCCAGCAGCCGTATAAGGGGGTCCAAAGACGAGCAGTACTTC.

This clone was found once. V gene TRBV21-1 combines with J gene TRBJ1-6; the table names TRBD1, a call not compared with the DNA. TRBV21-1 is designated a pseudogene. The CDR3 consists of 16 residues. In nucleotides, the CDR3 is TGTGCCAGCCCGAACAGATTAAGCTCCTATAATTCACCCCTCCACTTT. Its protein product is CASPNRLSSYNSPLHF.

The chain carries TRBV6-5 and TRBJ1-2, with 7 bases matching TRBD1. The CDR3 is made up of 13 amino acids. Losses at the gene ends were 6 bases for V and 3 bases for J; bases not matched to a gene: 4. Per germline, CDR1 MNHEY and CDR2 SVGAGI. The CDR3 DNA reads as TGTGCCAGCAGCCCCGGACAGGACTATGGCTACACCTTC. This codes for CASSPGQDYGYTF.

Of note for this clone: This may come from a read error, since a much larger clone is one base off. The chain has TRBV6-6 and TRBJ1-5; 7 positions agree with TRBD1. The CDR3 length is 15 residues. V shed 5 bases, J shed 0 bases, and the junction held 4 bases outside the gene matches. The germline V gene has CDR1 MNHNY and CDR2 SVGAGI (reference sequence). The CDR3, as DNA: TGTGCCAGCAGTCGACAGGGAATTAGCAATCAGCCCCAGCATTTT. Its protein product is CASSRQGISNQPQHF.

V is TRBV6-5 and J is TRBJ2-5; 10 bases agree with TRBD2. From germline, CDR1 is MNHEY and CDR2 SVGAGI. V was clipped by 5 bases and J by 6 bases; unmatched bases: 9. The CDR3 loop spans 15 amino acids. In DNA, the CDR3 is TGTGCCAGCAGTGGGAGACTAGCGGGTAGGAAGACCCAGTACTTC. This encodes CASSGRLAGRKTQYF.

The V gene is TRBV15, the J gene TRBJ2-7, with 8 bases identical to TRBD2. V was pared by 1 base and J by 3 bases, with 2 bases of the junction left unmatched. The CDR3 is 14 residues long. Germline V gene sequence: CDR1 LNHNV, CDR2 YYDKDF (reference sequence). The CDR3 DNA reads as TGTGCCACCAGCAGAGCGGGGGGGGACTACGAGCAGTACTTC. Encoded protein: CATSRAGGDYEQYF.

This clone was seen just once. The rearrangement uses TRBV7-3 and TRBJ2-3, with 10 bases lining up with TRBD2. Trimming cost V 1 base and J 7 bases; bases outside gene matches: 8. CDR3 length equals 16 residues. Germline V lookup: CDR1 SGHTA, CDR2 FQGTGA. CDR3 amino acids: CASSLSGASGGNTQYF. Here the CDR3 DNA reads TGTGCCAGCAGCTTAAGCGGGGCTAGCGGGGGAAATACGCAGTATTTT.

The rearrangement links TRBV5-1 to TRBJ2-2, with no clear D. V dropped 2 bases and J dropped 1 base, with 12 bases sitting between them. CDR1 is SGHRS and CDR2 is YFSETQ in the germline V gene. The CDR3 runs to 16 residues. The CDR3: CASSFRQEGNTGELFF. The CDR3 bases are TGCGCCAGCAGCTTCCGGCAGGAAGGGAACACCGGGGAGCTGTTTTTT. The full variable domain, completed using reference TRBV5-1 and TRBJ2-2, is KAGVTQTPRYLIKTRGQQVTLSCSPISGHRSVSWYQQTPGQGLQFLFEYFSETQRNKGNFPGRFSGRQFSNSRSEMNVSTLELGDSALYLCASSFRQEGNTGELFFGEGSRLTVL.

The V call is TRBV5-1, the J call TRBJ2-7; 9 bases fit TRBD1. CDR3 length: 14 residues. Trimming at V came to 4 bases and at J to 0 bases, leaving 2 bases not matched to a gene. Germline CDR1 and CDR2: SGHRS and YFSETQ. CDR3 sequence: CASSQGQGSYEQYF. Written as DNA, the CDR3 is TGCGCCAGCAGCCAGGGACAGGGCTCCTACGAGCAGTACTTC.

The chain is built from TRBV5-5 and TRBJ2-1; 7 nucleotides match TRBD2. J gave up 0 bases and V 6 bases, and 6 bases lay outside the gene matches. The CDR3 runs to 15 residues. The germline V gene has CDR1 SGHKS and CDR2 YYEKEE (reference sequence). The CDR3 DNA is TGTGCCAGCACCGAGGGAGGGCACTCCTACAATGAGCAGTTCTTC. Translation: CASTEGGHSYNEQFF.

The gene calls are TRBV5-1 and TRBJ2-7; 7 bases line up with TRBD2. Germline V gene lookup returns CDR1 SGHRS and CDR2 YFSETQ. V shed 0 bases and J 0 bases; nucleotides not matched to a gene: 6. This CDR3 spans 16 amino acids. CDR3 loop: CASSLGLAESSYEQYF. As DNA, the CDR3 is TGCGCCAGCAGCTTGGGGCTAGCGGAGAGCTCCTACGAGCAGTACTTC.